Detailed here is one T cell receptor (beta chain). Its antigen is currently unknown. These data come from a study of response to subunit inactivated influenza vaccine. The CDR3 extends over 16 amino acids. CDR1 and CDR2 (germline): MNHEY, SVGEGT. With V trimmed by 0 bases and J by 3 bases, 1 base remained unmatched. TCRdb reprocessed the RT-PCR reads via MiXCR and lists one record per CDR3 protein. The repertoire holds hundreds of thousands of distinct CDR3 sequences, approximately 14% seen once, with 11% in the top ten. Study-level points and caveats: Authors suggested each seasonal flu vaccination may recruit only limited numbers of new T cells.

This receptor was obtained from a man aged 45 to 65 who received an inactivated influenza vaccine. This sequence joins TRBV6-2 or TRBV6-3 and TRBJ2-1; the match to TRBD2 covers 11 bases. Material: PBMCs from blood, obtained roughly 12 days after vaccination. CDR3 DNA: TGTGCCAGCAGTTACTCTGGGACTAGCGGCTACAATGAGCAGTTCTTC. As protein: CASSYSGTSGYNEQFF.